This TCR beta chain was found in a study of early T cells in non-severe SARS-CoV-2 infection (dated by TCRdb to the early 2020s). General notes on the study: Bulk RNA from unsorted whole blood was used for TCR sequencing, so alpha and beta chains could not be paired.

The library came from 5' RACE. Reads for this sample came from a NextSeq 500. In the TCR library protocol, unique molecular identifiers were attached to individual cDNA molecules to correct for PCR bias and sequencing error. Sequencing covered both TCR alpha and beta chains, and within each sample the abundances of alpha and beta sequences were tightly co-correlated. In the source study's methods: Decombinator V4 was used to perform V gene, J gene and CDR3 annotation of TCR sequences. TCRs were defined as expanded if a significant change between any two time points was detected under a Poisson model with p below 0.0001. TCR abundances were normalised to the total number of TCRs sequenced per sample and were expressed as counts per million. VDJdb, accessed 1 November 2021, was searched for CMV, EBV and SARS-CoV-2 annotated TCRs, with TCRs annotated for multiple antigens excluded. In TCRdb, the public reads were trimmed at Q25 with fastp and aligned with MiXCR, with productive beta chains retained. Each CDR3 protein appears once, grouped with its most common genes and DNA. For this entry, the V and J calls and clone size follow TCRdb and not the study's own pipeline. Here the sample has just under 65,000 distinct CDR3 sequences; 8.8% occur a single time. The ten top clones hold around an eighth of the sample.

The full study reports these points: VDJdb matching was skewed toward anti-spike CD8 responses, so virus-specific expansions were likely underestimated and private and CD4 specificities were missed.

Regarding this clonotype: Its antigen is not yet known. Base qualities are not provided; no much larger clone lies one nucleotide away.

This was a case-control study nested in a cohort of healthcare workers in London, UK, who had nasopharyngeal swab PCR tests and blood samples taken every week. Healthcare workers were recruited during the week of the UK lockdown, between 23 and 31 March 2020, and followed weekly for up to 16 weeks. The sequenced sample was whole blood, obtained at baseline. The source is an adult who was a healthcare worker with PCR-confirmed SARS-CoV-2 infection or an uninfected control (not recorded which).

The CDR3 has the sequence CASSLFLGAGNSPLHF. The DNA sequence is given as TGTGCCAGCAGCTTGTTTCTTGGGGCGGGAAATTCACCCCTCCACTTT. The chain is assembled from TRBV5-4 and TRBJ1-6; perhaps TRBD1 is the D gene, with 5 bases matching. Reading from cysteine to phenylalanine, the CDR3 counts 16 amino acids. The CDR3 DNA has 48 bases and is translated from base 1. V loses 1 base of germline sequence and J loses 7 bases, and the interval between the two ends is 15 bases. CDR1 and CDR2 were assigned from the germline V gene (reference sequence) as SGHNT and YYREEE.